These T cell receptor beta chains were read from a single sample in a study of T cells after yellow fever vaccination. TCRdb re-called the 5' RACE reads with MiXCR, one entry per CDR3 protein. The repertoire holds around 350,000 distinct CDR3 sequences, with 11% as singletons. The sample here was PBMCs, taken on the day of the first yellow fever vaccination. The receptors stem from a man aged 18 to 29 who received the YFV17D yellow fever vaccine. Both conserved end residues are part of each CDR3. A D gene is named only where the DNA matches it firmly. Expanded clones are given a class, and other clones once, few, many or no size at all.

TRBD2	TRBV7-2	TRBJ2-1	few	TGTGCCAGCAGCCTCCGGGGAGCGGGGGGGCGGTACAATGAGCAGTTCTTC	CASSLRGAGGRYNEQFF
TRBD1	TRBV27	TRBJ1-5	.	TGTGCCAGCAGGACAGGGGCCGAGGATCAGCCCCAGCATTTT	CASRTGAEDQPQHF
.	TRBV5-5	TRBJ2-2	.	TGTGCCAGCAGGGGGCGGCCGGGGTCGGGCACCGGGGAGCTGTTTTTT	CASRGRPGSGTGELFF
.	TRBV11-2	TRBJ2-2	few	TGTGCCAGCACCATGGACACCGGGGAGCTGTTTTTT	CASTMDTGELFF
.	TRBV20-1	TRBJ1-1	few	TGCAGTGCTAGAGATTTCCGGCGAACCCTTGTTGTCACTGAAGCTTTCTTT	CSARDFRRTLVVTEAFF
TRBD1	TRBV4-1	TRBJ1-1	.	TGCGCCAGCAGCCACGTCCGGGACAGCGGGGACACTGAAGCTTTCTTT	CASSHVRDSGDTEAFF
TRBD2	TRBV7-2	TRBJ2-3	many	TGTGCCAGCAGCCGAAATAGCGGGAGCGCAGATACGCAGTATTTT	CASSRNSGSADTQYF
.	TRBV6-5	TRBJ2-5	few	TGTGCCAGCAGTTACCCCGGGACTCCGGGGGAGACCCAGTACTTC	CASSYPGTPGETQYF
TRBD2	TRBV6-1	TRBJ2-3	few	TGTGCCAGCAGGGAGGGAGCGGTGCGGGGGGATACGCAGTATTTT	CASREGAVRGDTQYF
.	TRBV5-1	TRBJ1-2	.	TGCGCCAGCAGCTTAGCAAGTGGTGAGGGCTACACCTTC	CASSLASGEGYTF
TRBD2	TRBV11-1	TRBJ2-5	.	TGTGCCAGCAGCTCCCCTGGGACTAGCGGGGGCATGGGGGAGACCCAGTACTTC	CASSSPGTSGGMGETQYF
TRBD1	TRBV27	TRBJ2-5	few	TGTGCCAGCAGTTTATCGACAGGGGAAGAGACCCAGTACTTC	CASSLSTGEETQYF
TRBD2	TRBV5-1	TRBJ2-5	few	TGCGCCAGCAGCTTAGCGGGGCGACAAGAGACCCAGTACTTC	CASSLAGRQETQYF
.	TRBV6-5	TRBJ2-1	few	TGTGCCAGCAATTTAATAGGACCCCACAATGAGCAGTTCTTC	CASNLIGPHNEQFF
.	TRBV7-6	TRBJ2-1	few	TGTGCCAGCAGCTTTTGGAGAAATGAGCAGTTCTTC	CASSFWRNEQFF
.	TRBV10-3	TRBJ1-5	.	TGTGCCATCAGTGAGGGGGGCTTTCAGCCCCAGCATTTT	CAISEGGFQPQHF
.	TRBV25-1	TRBJ1-1	.	TGTGCCAGCAGTGATTGGGGCCATGGGGAAACTGAAGCTTTCTTT	CASSDWGHGETEAFF
.	TRBV1	TRBJ2-1	.	TGTACCAGCAGACGAAACACCGGGGAGTTCTACAATGAGCAGTTCTTC	CTSRRNTGEFYNEQFF
.	TRBV5-1	TRBJ2-7	.	TGCGCCAGCAGCTACGGGGCGGGGCGCCTCTCCTACGAGCAGTACTTC	CASSYGAGRLSYEQYF
.	TRBV5-1	TRBJ2-7	.	TGCGCCAGCAGCTTCTGGACAGACGCCTACGAGCAGTACTTC	CASSFWTDAYEQYF
.	TRBV5-1	TRBJ1-2	.	TGCGCCAGCAGCCTGGGGACAAACCCTAACTATGGCTACACCTTC	CASSLGTNPNYGYTF
.	TRBV7-9	TRBJ2-3	.	TGTGCCAGCAGCTCTCAAACGGGATCTAGCACAGATACGCAGTATTTT	CASSSQTGSSTDTQYF
.	TRBV12-3/TRBV12-4	TRBJ1-2	few	TGTGCCAGCAGTTTAAGACGGACCCTTGGCTACACCTTC	CASSLRRTLGYTF
TRBD2	TRBV12-3/TRBV12-4	TRBJ2-2	.	TGTGCCAGCAGTTTATCTCGGCTAGCGGGGAACACCGGGGAGCTGTTTTTT	CASSLSRLAGNTGELFF
.	TRBV7-6	TRBJ1-5	many	TGTGCCAGCAGCTTAGAGGACGGGCGTGGGCCCCAGCATTTT	CASSLEDGRGPQHF
.	TRBV4-2	TRBJ1-1	.	TGTGCCAGCAGCGGACAGTTAGGCACTGAAGCTTTCTTT	CASSGQLGTEAFF
.	TRBV19	TRBJ1-4	few	TGTGCCAGTACCCCGATCGGTTTGGGTGAAAAACTGTTTTTT	CASTPIGLGEKLFF
TRBD2	TRBV27	TRBJ2-1	few	TGTGCCAGCAGTTCCATAGCGGGGGGTTCCTACAATGAGCAGTTCTTC	CASSSIAGGSYNEQFF
.	TRBV28	TRBJ1-5	.	TGTGCCAGCAGTTTACGAGGGGCGACCAATCAGCCCCAGCATTTT	CASSLRGATNQPQHF
.	TRBV4-3	TRBJ2-7	.	TGCGCCAGCAGCCCCGGGCAGATTTGGGGAGAGCAGTACTTC	CASSPGQIWGEQYF
TRBD1	TRBV5-4	TRBJ1-1	.	TGTGCCAGCAGCGGGACAGGGGAGCAGTTTGAAGCTTTCTTT	CASSGTGEQFEAFF
.	TRBV19	TRBJ2-1	.	TGTGCCAGTAGTATAGTAGGGGGAGTAGAGGGTGAGCAGTTCTTC	CASSIVGGVEGEQFF
TRBD1	TRBV5-1	TRBJ1-1	.	TGCGCCATCAGCTTGTGGGGACAGGACACTGAAGCTTTCTTT	CAISLWGQDTEAFF
TRBD1	TRBV7-3	TRBJ2-1	.	TGTGCCAGCAGCTCGACAGGGGATCCCGCCAATGAGCAGTTCTTC	CASSSTGDPANEQFF
TRBD1	TRBV29-1	TRBJ2-2	few	TGCAGCGTTGAAGAAGGGGGCTTGAACGGGGAGCTGTTTTTT	CSVEEGGLNGELFF
TRBD2	TRBV4-1	TRBJ2-7	few	TGCGCCAGCAGCCGAACCCCTCCGGGACTAGCCGGGTACGAGCAGTACTTC	CASSRTPPGLAGYEQYF
.	TRBV6-1	TRBJ1-3	.	TGTGCCAGCGTAGACAGGCTCTCTGGAAACACCATATATTTT	CASVDRLSGNTIYF
TRBD1	TRBV5-4	TRBJ1-2	.	TGTGCCAGCAGGACGACAGGGAAAGACTATGGCTACACCTTC	CASRTTGKDYGYTF
.	TRBV5-5	TRBJ2-3	.	TGTGCCAGCAGGCCCGGCGGGCAACGCACAGATACGCAGTATTTT	CASRPGGQRTDTQYF
.	TRBV7-2	TRBJ2-2	.	TGTGCGGAGCCCCGGGGAACAAACACCGGGGAGCTGTTTTTT	CAEPRGTNTGELFF
.	TRBV19	TRBJ1-4	.	TGTGCCAGTAGTAAGAACAAGGCATCTAATGAAAAACTGTTTTTT	CASSKNKASNEKLFF
TRBD1	TRBV6-1	TRBJ1-6	.	TGTGCCAGCAGCTGGGACAGGGGCTCGAATTCACCCCTCCACTTT	CASSWDRGSNSPLHF
.	TRBV4-3	TRBJ2-3	many	TGCGCCAGCAGCCAAGTCTTCAGTGGTAACTCAGATACGCAGTATTTT	CASSQVFSGNSDTQYF
.	TRBV10-3	TRBJ1-6	.	TGTGCCATCGGCGGATCGGATTCACCCCTCCACTTT	CAIGGSDSPLHF
TRBD1	TRBV7-9	TRBJ2-2	few	TGTGCCAGCAGAGAGGGACAGTTATTTACCGGGGAGCTGTTTTTT	CASREGQLFTGELFF
.	TRBV6-5	TRBJ2-5	few	TGTGCCAGCAGCTTAACAGGGTACCAAGAGACCCAGTACTTC	CASSLTGYQETQYF
TRBD1	TRBV7-3	TRBJ1-1	.	TGTGCCAGCAGCTTATCAGGGGGCACGAACACTGAAGCTTTCTTT	CASSLSGGTNTEAFF
.	TRBV14	TRBJ2-3	.	TGTGCCAGCAGCCCCCAGGGAACTGGGGATACGCAGTATTTT	CASSPQGTGDTQYF